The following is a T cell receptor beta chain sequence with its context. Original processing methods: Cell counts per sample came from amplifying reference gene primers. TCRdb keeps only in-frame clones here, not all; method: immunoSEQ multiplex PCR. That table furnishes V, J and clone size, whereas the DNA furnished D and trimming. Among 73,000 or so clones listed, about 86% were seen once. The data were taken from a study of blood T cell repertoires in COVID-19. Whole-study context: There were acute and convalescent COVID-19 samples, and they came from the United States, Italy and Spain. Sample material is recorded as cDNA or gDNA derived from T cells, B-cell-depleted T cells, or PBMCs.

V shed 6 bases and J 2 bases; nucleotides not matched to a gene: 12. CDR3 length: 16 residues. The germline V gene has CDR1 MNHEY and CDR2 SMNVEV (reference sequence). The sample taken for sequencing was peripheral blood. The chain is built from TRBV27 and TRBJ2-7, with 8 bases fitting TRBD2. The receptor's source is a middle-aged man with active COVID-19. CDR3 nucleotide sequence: TGTGCCAGCAGCTCTCGGGATAGCGGGGTTGCCTACGAGCAGTACTTC. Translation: CASSSRDSGVAYEQYF.